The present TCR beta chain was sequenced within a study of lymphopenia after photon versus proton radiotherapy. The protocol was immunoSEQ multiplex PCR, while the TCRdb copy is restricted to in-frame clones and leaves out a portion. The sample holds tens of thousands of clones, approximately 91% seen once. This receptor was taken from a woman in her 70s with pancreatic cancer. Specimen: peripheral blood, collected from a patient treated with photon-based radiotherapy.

Written as DNA, the CDR3 is TGTGCCAGCTCAAACGACAGGGCAGGCGAAAAACTGTTTTTT. Protein: CASSNDRAGEKLFF. This chain connects TRBV18 to TRBJ1-4, with 7 bases aligning to TRBD1. The CDR3 loop spans 14 amino acids. Germline lookup yields CDR1 KGHSH and CDR2 LQKENI. Losses at the gene ends were 5 bases for V and 8 bases for J; bases not matched to a gene: 8.